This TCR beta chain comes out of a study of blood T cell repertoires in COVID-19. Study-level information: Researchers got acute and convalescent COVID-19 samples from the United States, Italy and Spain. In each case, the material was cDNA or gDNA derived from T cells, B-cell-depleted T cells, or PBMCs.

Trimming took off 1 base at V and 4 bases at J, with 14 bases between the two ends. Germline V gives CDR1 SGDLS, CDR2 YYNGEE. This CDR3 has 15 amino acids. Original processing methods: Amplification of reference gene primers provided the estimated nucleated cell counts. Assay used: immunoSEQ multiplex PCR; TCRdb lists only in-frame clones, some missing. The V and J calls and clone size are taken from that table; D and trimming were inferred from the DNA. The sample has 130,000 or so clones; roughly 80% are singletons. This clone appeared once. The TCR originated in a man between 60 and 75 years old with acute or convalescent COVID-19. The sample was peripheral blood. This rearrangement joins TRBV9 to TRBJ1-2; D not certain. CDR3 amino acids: CASSVSGTGSYGYTF. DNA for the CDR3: TGTGCCAGCAGCGTATCGGGAACGGGAAGCTATGGCTACACCTTC.